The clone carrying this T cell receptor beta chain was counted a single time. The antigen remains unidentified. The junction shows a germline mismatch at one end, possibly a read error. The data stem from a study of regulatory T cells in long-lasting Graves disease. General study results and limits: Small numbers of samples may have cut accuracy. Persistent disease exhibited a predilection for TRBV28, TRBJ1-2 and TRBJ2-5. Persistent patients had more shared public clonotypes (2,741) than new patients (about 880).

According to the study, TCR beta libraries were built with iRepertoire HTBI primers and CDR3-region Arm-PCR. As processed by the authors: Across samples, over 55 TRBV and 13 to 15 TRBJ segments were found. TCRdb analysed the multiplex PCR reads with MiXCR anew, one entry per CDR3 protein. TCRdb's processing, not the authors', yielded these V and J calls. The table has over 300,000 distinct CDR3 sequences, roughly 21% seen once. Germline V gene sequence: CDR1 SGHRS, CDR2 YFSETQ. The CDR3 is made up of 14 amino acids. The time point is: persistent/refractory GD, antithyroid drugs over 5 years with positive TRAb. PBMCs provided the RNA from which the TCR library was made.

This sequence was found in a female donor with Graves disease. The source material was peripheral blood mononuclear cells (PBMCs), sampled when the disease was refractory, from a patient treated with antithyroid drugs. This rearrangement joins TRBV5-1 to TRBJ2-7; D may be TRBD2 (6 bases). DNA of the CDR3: TGTGCCAGCAGCCCGTTCGGGGGTCCCTACGAGCAGTACTTC. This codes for CASSPFGGPYEQYF.